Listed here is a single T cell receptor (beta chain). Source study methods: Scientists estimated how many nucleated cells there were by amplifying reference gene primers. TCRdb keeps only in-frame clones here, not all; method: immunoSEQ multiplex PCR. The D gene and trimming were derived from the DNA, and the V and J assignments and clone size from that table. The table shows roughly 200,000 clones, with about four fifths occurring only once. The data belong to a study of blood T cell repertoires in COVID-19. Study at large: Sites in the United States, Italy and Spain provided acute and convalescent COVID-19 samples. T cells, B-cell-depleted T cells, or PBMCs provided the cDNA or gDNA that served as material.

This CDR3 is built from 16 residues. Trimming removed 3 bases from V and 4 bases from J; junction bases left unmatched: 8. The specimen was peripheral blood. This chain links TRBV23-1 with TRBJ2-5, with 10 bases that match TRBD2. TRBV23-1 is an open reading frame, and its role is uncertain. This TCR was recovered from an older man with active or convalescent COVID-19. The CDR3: CASSQKREGGPETQYF. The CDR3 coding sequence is TGCGCCAGCAGTCAGAAGCGGGAGGGCGGACCAGAGACCCAGTACTTC.